This T cell receptor (beta chain) was captured by sequencing in a study of TIL therapy for anti-PD-1-resistant metastatic lung cancer. This clone was detected a few times. The immunoSEQ assay was v3. Survey-level samples got 1.5 million to 2.5 million read pairs; deep-level samples got about 5-6 million. Sequencing was performed with immunoSEQ multiplex PCR; in TCRdb, only in-frame clones are kept and a portion is missing. This table has 54,000 or so clones, roughly 80% appearing once. Stated time point: pre-treatment sample, taken before nivolumab and TIL therapy. Stage 4 NSCLC adults joined between 2017 and 2020. The CDR3 contains 14 residues. The germline CDR1 and CDR2 sequences are SNHLY and FYNNEI. V gave up 6 bases and J gave up 0 bases, with 9 bases separating them.

This chain links TRBV2 with TRBJ1-5; TRBD1 might be the D (6 bases). The sample in question was blood, obtained at baseline. This clonotype originated in a person between 25 and 79 years old with non-small cell lung cancer. CDR3 nucleotides: TGTGCCAGCAGACAGGGAAATAGCAATCAGCCCCAGCATTTT. Its translation: CASRQGNSNQPQHF.